The 10 T cell receptor beta chains listed next were all sequenced from one sample in a study of cytotoxic CD8 clonotypes in ibrutinib-treated CLL. Measured with immunoSEQ multiplex PCR; TCRdb has only the in-frame clones, and not every one. The table includes 250,000 to 350,000 clones, approximately 79% detected once. The sample consisted of PBMCs, taken at disease progression, from a patient treated with ibrutinib. The receptors here all came from a human donor with chronic lymphocytic leukemia.

The CDR3 region is CASSSSITQYF. CDR3 nucleotide sequence: TGTGCCAGCAGCTCTAGCATAACCCAGTACTTC. The rearrangement joins TRBV2 to TRBJ2-5; a weak D match, TRBD2 (5 bases). V was trimmed by 6 bases and J by 8 bases, leaving 10 bases between them. The CDR3 loop spans 11 amino acids. CDR1 is SNHLY and CDR2 is FYNNEI in the germline V gene.

The CDR3 DNA follows: TGCAGCGTTGAGAGTAGGTCCTACAATGAGCAGTTCTTC. It specifies CSVESRSYNEQFF. The chain combines TRBV29-1 with TRBJ2-1; D gene unclear. With 3 bases removed from V and 1 base from J, the gap between germline ends came to 7 bases. Germline-derived CDR1 and CDR2 are SQVTM and ANQGSEA. The CDR3 is 13 residues long.

This clone was seen once. The chain employs TRBV6-5 and TRBJ2-3; D unclear. The germline gives CDR1 MNHEY, CDR2 SVGAGI. Deletions cut 3 bases from V and 3 bases from J, with 10 bases between. This CDR3 spans 14 amino acids. The CDR3 nucleotides are TGTGCCAGCAGTTATAACGCCGGGACAGATACGCAGTATTTT. Protein sequence: CASSYNAGTDTQYF.

The gene calls are TRBV27 and TRBJ1-2, with D perhaps TRBD1 (5 bases). This CDR3 has 15 amino acids. Germline V gives CDR1 MNHEY, CDR2 SMNVEV (reference sequence). Trimming took 3 bases from V and 5 from J, leaving 16 bases between them. Written as DNA, the CDR3 is TGTGCCAGCAGTTTCCTCCCGACAGATCCTTATGGCTACACCTTC. Its protein product is CASSFLPTDPYGYTF.

This rearrangement joins TRBV5-4 to TRBJ2-7; D is perhaps TRBD1 or TRBD2 (6 bases each). CDR1 and CDR2 from the germline V gene are SGHNT and YYREEE (reference sequence). V lost 1 base, J lost 4 bases, and 12 bases lay in between. CDR3 length: 14 residues. The CDR3 protein is CASSLPGARYEQYF. The CDR3 DNA is TGTGCCAGCAGCTTGCCGGGGGCGCGGTACGAGCAGTACTTC.

This chain connects TRBV29-1 to TRBJ2-1; the D is unclear. From germline, CDR1 is SQVTM and CDR2 ANQGSEA. The V gene lost 3 bases and the J gene lost 0 bases, with 9 bases spanning the gap. This CDR3 region has 14 residues. This CDR3 is CSVEWRSSYNEQFF. DNA of the CDR3: TGCAGCGTTGAGTGGAGAAGCTCCTACAATGAGCAGTTCTTC.

V and J are TRBV28 and TRBJ2-1; 12 positions agree with TRBD2. The junction had 5 bases not matched to a gene; V was cut back by 5 bases and J by 3 bases. The CDR3 is 16 amino acids. Germline V gives CDR1 MDHEN, CDR2 SYDVKM. The CDR3 bases are TGTGCCAGCAGTATTGCGGGACTAGCGGGCTACAATGAGCAGTTCTTC. Its translation: CASSIAGLAGYNEQFF.

The chain recombines TRBV6-5 with TRBJ2-7, with D hard to call. CDR1 and CDR2 (germline): MNHEY, SVGAGI. The V and J ends lost 7 bases and 6 bases respectively, with 13 bases between them. The CDR3 has 12 residues. For the CDR3, the DNA is TGTGCCAGCAACCTAACAGTGACCGAGCAGTACTTC. This translates into CASNLTVTEQYF.

This clone was seen only once. The chain employs TRBV4-2 and TRBJ1-2; D ambiguous. This CDR3 has 15 amino acids. Trimming removed 4 bases from V and 2 bases from J, with 14 bases in between. The V gene's germline CDR1 is LGHNA and CDR2 YNFKEQ. CDR3 amino acids: CASSLELDGNYGYTF. For the CDR3, the DNA is TGTGCCAGCAGCCTAGAACTGGACGGGAACTATGGCTACACCTTC.

This clone was observed once. V usage is TRBV9 and J usage is TRBJ2-1, with 10 bases fitting TRBD1. Trimming removed 2 bases from V and 5 bases from J; junction bases left unmatched: 4. CDR1 is SGDLS and CDR2 is YYNGEE in the germline V gene. The CDR3 has 15 amino acids. Here the CDR3 reads CASSVAGTGDNEQFF. CDR3 nucleotide sequence: TGTGCCAGCAGCGTTGCAGGGACAGGGGACAATGAGCAGTTCTTC.